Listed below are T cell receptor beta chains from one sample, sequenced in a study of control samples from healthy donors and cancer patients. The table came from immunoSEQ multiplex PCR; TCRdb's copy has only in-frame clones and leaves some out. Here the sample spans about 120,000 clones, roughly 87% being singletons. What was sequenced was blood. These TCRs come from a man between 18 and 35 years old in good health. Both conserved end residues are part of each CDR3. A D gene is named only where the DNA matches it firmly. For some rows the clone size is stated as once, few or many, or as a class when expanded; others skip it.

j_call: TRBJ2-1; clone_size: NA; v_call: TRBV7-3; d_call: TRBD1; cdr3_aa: CASSSTGTDNEQFF; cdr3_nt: TGTGCCAGCAGCTCGACAGGGACAGACAATGAGCAGTTCTTC
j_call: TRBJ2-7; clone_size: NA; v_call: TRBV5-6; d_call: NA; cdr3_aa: CASSLAVREQYF; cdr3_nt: TGTGCCAGCAGCTTGGCCGTTCGGGAGCAGTACTTC
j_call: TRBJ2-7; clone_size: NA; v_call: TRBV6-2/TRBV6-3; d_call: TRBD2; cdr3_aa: CASSRAGTSGSPREQYF; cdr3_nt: TGTGCCAGCAGTCGGGCGGGGACTAGCGGGAGCCCACGCGAGCAGTACTTC
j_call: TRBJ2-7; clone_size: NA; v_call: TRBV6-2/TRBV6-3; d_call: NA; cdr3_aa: CASSFTQSREQYF; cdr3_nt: TGTGCCAGCAGTTTCACCCAGTCACGGGAGCAGTACTTC
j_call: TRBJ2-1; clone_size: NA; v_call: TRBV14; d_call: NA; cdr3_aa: CASNPLRSGNNEQFF; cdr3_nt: TGTGCCAGCAATCCTCTCAGGAGCGGAAACAATGAGCAGTTCTTC
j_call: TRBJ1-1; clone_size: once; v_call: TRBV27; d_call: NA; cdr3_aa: CATAVKRRQGRWTEAFF; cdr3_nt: TGTGCCACCGCCGTGAAACGGAGGCAGGGGAGATGGACTGAAGCTTTCTTT
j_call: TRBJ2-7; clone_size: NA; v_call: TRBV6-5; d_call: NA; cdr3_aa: CATPGGNSYEQYF; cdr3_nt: TGTGCCACCCCAGGAGGGAACTCCTACGAGCAGTACTTC
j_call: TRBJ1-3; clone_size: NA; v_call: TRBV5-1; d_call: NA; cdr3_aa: CASSPPGNTIYF; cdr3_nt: TGCGCCAGCAGCCCTCCTGGAAACACCATATATTTT
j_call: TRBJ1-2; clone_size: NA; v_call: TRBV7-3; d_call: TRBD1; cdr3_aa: CASSLNGQGAYGYTF; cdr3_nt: TGTGCCAGCAGCTTAAATGGACAGGGGGCCTATGGCTACACCTTC
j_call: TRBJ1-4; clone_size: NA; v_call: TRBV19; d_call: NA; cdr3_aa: CASTTAGNEKLFF; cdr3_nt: TGTGCCAGTACGACGGCGGGTAATGAAAAACTGTTTTTT
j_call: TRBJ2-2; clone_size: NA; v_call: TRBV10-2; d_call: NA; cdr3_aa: CASSGSGELFF; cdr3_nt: TGCGCCAGCAGTGGGTCCGGGGAGCTGTTTTTT
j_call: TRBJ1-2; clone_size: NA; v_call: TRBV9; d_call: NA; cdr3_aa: CASSVALEQGRGYTF; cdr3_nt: TGTGCCAGCAGCGTAGCGTTGGAACAGGGCCGGGGCTACACCTTC
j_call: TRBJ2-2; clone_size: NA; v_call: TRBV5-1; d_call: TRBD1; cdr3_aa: CASSRGQGFAGELFF; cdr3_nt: TGCGCCAGCAGCCGGGGACAGGGGTTCGCCGGGGAGCTGTTTTTT
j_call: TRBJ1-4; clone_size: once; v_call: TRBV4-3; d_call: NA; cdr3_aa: CASSQVTGTSSNEKLFF; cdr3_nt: TGCGCCAGCAGCCAAGTAACAGGAACTTCCTCTAATGAAAAACTGTTTTTT
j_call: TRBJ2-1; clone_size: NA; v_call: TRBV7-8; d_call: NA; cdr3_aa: CASRMRGQEQFF; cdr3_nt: TGTGCCAGCAGAATGCGTGGGCAAGAGCAGTTCTTC